This T cell receptor beta chain was identified in a study of blood T cell repertoires in COVID-19. Libraries were prepared by immunoSEQ multiplex PCR; TCRdb keeps only in-frame clonotypes and omits some of them. The table has more than 300,000 clones, 90% seen once. The junction had 3 bases not matched to a gene; V was cut back by 0 bases and J by 3 bases. The CDR3 is 16 residues long. Germline V gene lookup returns CDR1 SGHRS and CDR2 YFSETQ. Study members were between roughly 18 and 89 years old and lived in 20 to 25 US regions. A COVID-19 case was met by exposed participants within 2 weeks before study entry.

The sequenced sample was PBMCs or T cells enriched from blood (not recorded which). The receptor was derived from a young woman who had been exposed to COVID-19. The chain employs TRBV5-1 and TRBJ1-4; TRBD1 aligns across 9 bases. CDR3 protein: CASSLGGTGSNEKLFF. The CDR3 DNA reads TGCGCCAGCAGCTTGGGGGGGACAGGGTCTAATGAAAAACTGTTTTTT.